Listed here are 3 T cell receptor beta chains from one sample, sequenced in a study of blood T cell repertoires in COVID-19. Measured with immunoSEQ multiplex PCR; TCRdb has only the in-frame clones, and not every one. The profile shows around 65,000 clones, 60% to 85% of them singletons. The sequencing input was peripheral blood. The receptors derive from a man in his 60s with acute or convalescent COVID-19.

The count of this clone is one. The rearrangement uses TRBV9 and TRBJ2-3; tentative D call: TRBD2 (7 bases). The CDR3 has 17 residues. Germline CDR1 and CDR2: SGDLS and YYNGEE. V was clipped by 0 bases and J by 2 bases, with 16 bases between them. The CDR3 DNA is TGTGCCAGCAGCGTAGGGGCGGCGGGGGCCCCCACAGATACGCAGTATTTT. It translates to CASSVGAAGAPTDTQYF.

The gene calls are TRBV2 and TRBJ2-3, with 9 positions matching TRBD2. Germline V gene sequence: CDR1 SNHLY, CDR2 FYNNEI. V shed 5 bases, J shed 2 bases, and the junction held 2 bases outside the gene matches. There are 14 residues in the CDR3. The chain's CDR3 is CASSLAGYTDTQYF. In DNA, the CDR3 is TGTGCCAGCAGTCTAGCGGGATACACAGATACGCAGTATTTT.

This chain links TRBV5-4 with TRBJ2-3; TRBD2 is a possible D gene (6 bases). Germline lookup yields CDR1 SGHNT and CDR2 YYREEE (reference sequence). The CDR3 runs to 14 residues. Deletions cut 4 bases from V and 2 bases from J, with 11 bases between. CDR3 protein: CASSRDSTTDTQYF. DNA of the CDR3: TGTGCCAGCAGCCGGGACTCCACCACAGATACGCAGTATTTT.